This T cell receptor beta chain was captured in a study of blood T cell repertoires in COVID-19 (dated by TCRdb to between 2020 and 2021). A note on the overall study: The collaborator samples originated in the United States, Italy and Spain and spanned the acute and convalescent phases of COVID-19. The prospective study material was composed of cDNA or gDNA derived from T cells, B-cell-depleted T cells, or PBMCs. Subjects who had been exposed to COVID-19, were actively infected with it, or had recovered from it provided the deeply sampled blood TCRbeta repertoires that made up the dataset. The repertoires were released in a freely available public database intended as a resource for research on the immune response to SARS-CoV-2. Samples came from the ongoing ImmuneRACE study (first 160 participants) plus 1,254 subjects from 6 global collaborators. Nearly every sample came with metadata listing a de-identified subject ID, COVID-19 status, age in years and sex. Where available, HLA class I and class II types were obtained from metadata supplied by the sample provider rather than from assay-based typing.

Whole blood was collected in K2EDTA tubes by collaborating institutions according to the institutions' own protocols. For TCRbeta analysis, collaborator samples were shipped as frozen whole blood, as isolated PBMCs, or as DNA extracted from either sample type. What the study reported, not specific to this receptor: Clinical and demographic metadata were provided uncurated, with the amount varying by source and participant.

The immunoSEQ Assay, a bias-controlled multiplex PCR, was used to amplify TCRbeta CDR3 regions from genomic DNA. On the study's bioinformatics: The number of nucleated cells in each sample was estimated by amplification of reference gene primers within the assay. To quantify the absolute abundance of each unique TCRbeta CDR3 rearrangement, sequence reads were collapsed and filtered. For each sample, productive Simpson clonality was calculated as the square root of Simpson's diversity index over productive rearrangements. TCRdb holds this immuneACCESS table with in-frame rearrangements only. Some clones are missing; in checked studies, unresolved V genes explain under half, and the rest has no known cause. D and trimming were read from the DNA, whereas the V and J calls and clone size are those reported in that table. Within this sample are about 170,000 clones, with 75% to 90% of them counted one time only. The top ten clonotypes cover 2.5% to 3% of the sample.

As regards this clone: This receptor's antigen is unknown. Base qualities are not at hand, and no much larger clone is one base apart.

Ends trimmed: V by 1 base, J by 5 bases; bases unmatched to a gene: 2. Counted from cysteine to phenylalanine, this CDR3 has 15 amino acids. Just CDR3 DNA is preserved here, 45 bases in frame from base 1. Taken from the germline V gene, the CDR1 and CDR2 loops are SGHTA and FQGNSA. Recombination linked TRBV7-2 to TRBJ1-6; 7 nucleotides in the junction match TRBD1. The source of this sequence is an older woman with acute or convalescent COVID-19. The sequencing sample was made of peripheral blood. The encoded CDR3 is CASSLGQGDNSPLHF. The sequenced DNA is TGTGCCAGCAGCTTAGGACAGGGCGATAATTCACCCCTCCACTTT. With all but the CDR3 taken from the reference TRBV7-2 and TRBJ1-6 genes, the full variable domain is: GAGVSQSPSNKVTEKGKDVELRCDPISGHTALYWYRQSLGQGLEFLIYFQGNSAPDKSGLPSDRFSAERTGGSVSTLTIQRTQQEDSAVYLCASSLGQGDNSPLHFGNGTRLTVT.